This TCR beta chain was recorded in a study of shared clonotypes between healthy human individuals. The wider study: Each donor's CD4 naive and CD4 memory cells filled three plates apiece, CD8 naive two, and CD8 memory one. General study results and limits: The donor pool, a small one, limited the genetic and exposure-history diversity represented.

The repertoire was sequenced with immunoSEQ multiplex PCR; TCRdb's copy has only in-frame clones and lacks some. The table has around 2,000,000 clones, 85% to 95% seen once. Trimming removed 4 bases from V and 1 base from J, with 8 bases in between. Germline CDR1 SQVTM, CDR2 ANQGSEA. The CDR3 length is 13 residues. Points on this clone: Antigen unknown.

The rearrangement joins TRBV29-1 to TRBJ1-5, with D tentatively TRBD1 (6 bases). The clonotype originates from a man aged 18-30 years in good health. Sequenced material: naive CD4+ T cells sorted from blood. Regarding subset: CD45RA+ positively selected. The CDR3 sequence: CSVAQGSNQPQHF. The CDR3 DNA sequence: TGCAGCGTTGCACAGGGAAGCAATCAGCCCCAGCATTTT.